One sample yielded the 13 T cell receptor beta chains listed below, sequenced in a study of Graves' ophthalmopathy and Graves' hyperthyroidism. Beta-chain TCR CDR3 regions were amplified from RNA transcripts. HTBI primers served in a first-round RT-PCR, which a second-round multiplex PCR followed. TCRdb re-called the multiplex PCR reads with MiXCR, one entry per CDR3 protein. This sample has roughly 300,000 distinct CDR3 sequences, with 17% found just once. Sequencing was done on a sample of peripheral blood. These receptors were collected from an adult man with Graves' ophthalmopathy.

This clonotype has a count of ten or more. CDR3 DNA: TGTGCCAGCAGCGTAGTCCCCACAGATACGCAGTATTTT. This codes for CASSVVPTDTQYF. The chain uses TRBV9 and TRBJ2-3; D is uncertain. The germline CDR1 and CDR2 sequences are SGDLS and YYNGEE. The CDR3 is 13 amino acids. V lost 0 bases and J 2 bases, leaving 4 bases between the germline ends. Variable domain in full (rest from reference TRBV9 and TRBJ2-3): DSGVTQTPKHLITATGQRVTLRCSPRSGDLSVYWYQQSLDQGLQFLIQYYNGEERAKGNILERFSAQQFPDLHSELNLSSLELGDSALYFCASSVVPTDTQYFGPGTRLTVL.

The chain is built from TRBV28 and TRBJ2-7, with D possibly called TRBD1 or TRBD2 (5 bases each). V lost 5 bases to trimming and J lost 3 bases, with 11 bases between them. The CDR3 spans 13 residues. The germline V gene encodes CDR1 MDHEN and CDR2 SYDVKM. The CDR3 DNA is TGTGCCAGCAGTGGGGACCTACTCTACGAGCAGTACTTC. It translates to CASSGDLLYEQYF.

This clonotype was seen ten or more times. This sequence joins TRBV9 and TRBJ2-2; 11 bases are a match to TRBD2. The CDR3 consists of 17 residues. The V gene end was trimmed by 1 base and the J gene end by 5 bases; junction bases not matched to a gene: 7. Germline CDR1 SGDLS, CDR2 YYNGEE. CDR3 in amino acids: CASSVMVGTSGTGELFF. The CDR3 bases are TGTGCCAGCAGCGTAATGGTCGGGACTAGCGGTACCGGGGAGCTGTTTTTT.

This clonotype was seen repeatedly, ten times or more. This chain links TRBV6-5 with TRBJ1-2; D is perhaps TRBD1 (5 bases). V was cut by 0 bases and J by 8 bases, with 13 bases left in between. The CDR3 runs to 14 residues. The germline CDR1 and CDR2 sequences are MNHEY and SVGAGI. The CDR3 loop is CASSYSETGYGYTF. The CDR3 nucleotides are TGTGCCAGCAGTTACTCGGAAACAGGCTACGGCTACACCTTC.

This clonotype was seen many times. This chain uses TRBV24-1 with TRBJ1-5; 7 nucleotides match TRBD1. Trimming removed 9 bases from V and 4 bases from J; junction bases left unmatched: 5. CDR3 length: 13 residues. The germline CDR1 and CDR2 sequences are KGHDR and SFDVKD. The CDR3 bases are TGTGCCACCGGGGCAGGGGGTAATCAGCCCCAGCATTTT. It is translated as CATGAGGNQPQHF.

This clonotype was seen repeatedly, ten times or more. The chain links TRBV5-1 to TRBJ2-2; TRBD2 matches 8 bases. The CDR3 consists of 16 residues. CDR1 and CDR2 from the germline V gene are SGHRS and YFSETQ. The junction had 6 bases not matched to a gene; V was cut back by 0 bases and J by 5 bases. CDR3 in amino acids: CASSLGPAGVTGELFF. DNA for the CDR3: TGCGCCAGCAGCTTGGGCCCAGCGGGAGTAACCGGGGAGCTGTTTTTT.

This clonotype was seen repeatedly, ten times or more. This chain connects TRBV6-5 to TRBJ2-7, with 14 bases aligning to TRBD2. CDR1 MNHEY and CDR2 SVGAGI come from the germline V gene. V trimming: 1 base; J trimming: 5 bases; junction bases outside the gene matches: 7. The CDR3 spans 17 residues. CDR3 loop: CASSYWGGTSGSHEQYF. DNA for the CDR3: TGTGCCAGCAGTTACTGGGGGGGGACTAGCGGGAGCCACGAGCAGTACTTC.

This clonotype was found many times. J is TRBJ2-7 and V is TRBV30; the D gene is possibly TRBD1 (5 bases). Germline-derived CDR1 and CDR2 are GTSNPN and SVGIG (reference sequence). The CDR3 loop spans 14 amino acids. The V and J ends lost 5 bases and 2 bases respectively, with 16 bases between them. The chain's CDR3 is CAWQRDPGTYEQYF. For the CDR3, the DNA is TGTGCCTGGCAGCGAGATCCAGGGACCTACGAGCAGTACTTC.

The table lists this clonotype with many counts. The V and J genes are TRBV4-1 and TRBJ2-7; TRBD1 matches at 8 bases. V trimming: 8 bases; J trimming: 7 bases; junction bases outside the gene matches: 13. CDR3 length: 14 amino acids. CDR1 is MGHRA, CDR2 YSYEKL, per germline. For the CDR3, the DNA is TGCGCCAGCTCCCAATTACAGGGGGAAGGGGAGCAGTACTTC. This translates into CASSQLQGEGEQYF.

This clonotype was recorded at least ten times. The J gene is TRBJ2-2, the V gene TRBV12-3 or TRBV12-4; 7 nucleotides align to TRBD2. J was trimmed by 4 bases and V by 3 bases; bases with no gene match: 2. CDR3 size: 14 residues. The CDR3 is CASSFWGGTGELFF. Written as DNA, the CDR3 is TGTGCCAGCAGTTTCTGGGGGGGCACCGGGGAGCTGTTTTTT.

This clonotype was observed at least ten times. The V gene is TRBV5-1, the J gene TRBJ2-7; 13 nucleotides match TRBD2. The J segment lost 2 bases and the V segment lost 3 bases, leaving 8 bases of the junction unmatched. The CDR3 is made up of 17 amino acids. CDR1 and CDR2 from the germline V gene are SGHRS and YFSETQ. The CDR3 DNA sequence: TGCGCCAGCAGCTCACAACTAGCGGGAGGGCCCGCCTACGAGCAGTACTTC. The encoded protein is CASSSQLAGGPAYEQYF.

Comments on this clonotype: A much more abundant neighbour one base away suggests this may be a read error. The rearrangement links TRBV20-1 to TRBJ2-7; D might be TRBD1 (5 bases). The CDR3 totals 13 residues. Germline V lookup: CDR1 DFQATT, CDR2 SNEGSKA (reference sequence). The CDR3 DNA sequence: TGCAGCAAACAGTTCAAGTCTACAGGATTCCAGTACTTC. Its translation: CSKQFKSTGFQYF.

At least ten counts were recorded for this clonotype. The J gene is TRBJ1-2, the V gene TRBV24-1, with a weak D call TRBD1 (5 bases). Germline CDR1 KGHDR, CDR2 SFDVKD. The CDR3 covers 15 residues. With 7 bases removed from V and 0 bases from J, the gap between germline ends came to 14 bases. The CDR3: CATSETGTANYGYTF. CDR3 nucleotide sequence: TGTGCCACCAGCGAAACCGGGACGGCTAACTATGGCTACACCTTC.